This T cell receptor beta chain is drawn from a study of identical twins. TCRdb used MiXCR to reprocess the 5' RACE reads, holding one entry per CDR3 protein. The sample has some 1,700,000 distinct CDR3 sequences, about 30% seen once. CDR3 length equals 16 residues. The V end lost 2 bases, the J end lost 2 bases, and 13 bases lay between the germline ends. Germline CDR1 is SGHRS and CDR2 is YFSETQ. This TCR derives from a newborn girl in good health. Material: cord blood. The V gene is TRBV5-1, the J gene TRBJ2-2, with D perhaps TRBD1 (6 bases). The CDR3 spells CASSFSPQGNTGELFF. The CDR3 DNA reads TGCGCCAGCAGCTTTTCCCCACAGGGTAACACCGGGGAGCTGTTTTTT.